This TCR beta chain derives from a study of cytomegalovirus exposure and HLA in healthy donors. PCR employed 60 Vbeta and 13 Jbeta primers. Only in-frame clones appear in the TCRdb table, and some are missing; sequencing was by immunoSEQ multiplex PCR. The sample holds more than 45,000 clones; around three quarters are singletons and the top ten take roughly a fifth. The germline V gene encodes CDR1 LGHNA and CDR2 YSLEER. The V gene end was trimmed by 2 bases and the J gene end by 7 bases; junction bases not matched to a gene: 10. This CDR3 comprises 17 residues. The TCR originated in a woman aged 55 to 70 in good health and CMV-seropositive. The sequenced material came from PBMCs. The chain recombines TRBV4-3 with TRBJ1-6; 8 nucleotides agree with TRBD1. The chain's CDR3 is CASSQYPTGQANSPLHF. CDR3 nucleotides: TGCGCCAGCAGCCAATATCCGACGGGACAGGCAAATTCACCCCTCCACTTT.